These 17 T cell receptor beta chains came from one sample sequenced in a study of Ad26.COV2.S vaccination and SARS-CoV-2 variants. Measured with immunoSEQ multiplex PCR; TCRdb has only the in-frame clones, and not every one. The sample lists 150,000 to 200,000 clones; around 88% were seen once. The sample here was peripheral blood, taken after recovery from COVID-19. Every receptor here comes from a human donor who had recovered from COVID-19.

This chain joins TRBV13 and TRBJ1-2; D call uncertain. Deletions cut 0 bases from V and 4 bases from J, with 9 bases between. This CDR3 contains 14 residues. Germline assignment: CDR1 PRHDT and CDR2 FYEKMQ (reference sequence). CDR3 protein: CASSLGGPSYGYTF. In DNA form, the CDR3 reads TGTGCCAGCAGCTTAGGAGGGCCCAGCTATGGCTACACCTTC.

The chain employs TRBV7-9 and TRBJ1-2; D ambiguous. The CDR3 is 15 amino acids. Deletions cut 2 bases from V and 2 bases from J, with 12 bases between. Germline CDR1 SEHNR, CDR2 FQNEAQ (reference sequence). The CDR3: CASSLSYKENYGYTF. In DNA, the CDR3 is TGTGCCAGCAGCTTAAGTTACAAGGAAAACTATGGCTACACCTTC. The complete variable domain, with remaining parts taken from reference TRBV7-9 and TRBJ1-2, reads DTGVSQNPRHKITKRGQNVTFRCDPISEHNRLYWYRQTLGQGPEFLTYFQNEAQLEKSRLLSDRFSAERPKGSFSTLEIQRTEQGDSAMYLCASSLSYKENYGYTFGSGTRLTVV.

The V and J genes are TRBV7-8 and TRBJ1-1; 9 bases match TRBD1. Trimming cost V 5 bases and J 3 bases; bases outside gene matches: 10. The CDR3 contains 16 residues. Germline V gives CDR1 SGHVS, CDR2 FQNEAQ. The CDR3 sequence is CASSRLQGAVDTEAFF. The CDR3 DNA is TGTGCCAGCAGCAGACTACAGGGGGCGGTGGACACTGAAGCTTTCTTT.

The chain employs TRBV6-5 and TRBJ1-3; TRBD1 might be the D (5 bases). The length of the CDR3 is 16 residues. Trimming left V 0 bases short and J 0 bases short, with 9 bases between. CDR1 is MNHEY and CDR2 is SVGAGI in the germline V gene. CDR3: CASSYSDGTSGNTIYF. The CDR3 DNA sequence: TGTGCCAGCAGTTACTCTGACGGGACCTCTGGAAACACCATATATTTT.

This chain links TRBV11-3 with TRBJ2-7; 9 bases line up with TRBD1. The V segment lost 4 bases and the J segment 5 bases; nucleotides outside the gene matches: 9. The length of the CDR3 is 15 residues. In germline, CDR1 is SGHNT, CDR2 YENEEA. This chain's CDR3 is CASSSSDRGRDEQYF. The CDR3, as DNA: TGTGCCAGCAGCTCCTCGGACAGGGGTAGAGACGAGCAGTACTTC.

The V call is TRBV11-3, the J call TRBJ1-2; D may be TRBD1 (5 bases). In germline, CDR1 is SGHNT, CDR2 YENEEA. This CDR3 comprises 16 residues. V lost 3 bases to trimming and J lost 3 bases, with 17 bases between them. CDR3 DNA: TGTGCCAGCAGCTTCTTCGGCGGGGACGTGTACTATGGCTACACCTTC. Translation: CASSFFGGDVYYGYTF.

The rearrangement uses TRBV19 and TRBJ1-4; 9 bases map to TRBD1. The CDR3 length is 20 residues. The germline V gene encodes CDR1 LNHDA and CDR2 SQIVND (reference sequence). V lost 5 bases to trimming and J lost 0 bases; unmatched junction nucleotides: 16. CDR3 amino acids: CASSAYRGRASIATNEKLFF. DNA for the CDR3: TGTGCCAGTAGTGCGTACAGGGGGCGAGCCTCGATTGCAACTAATGAAAAACTGTTTTTT.

This chain links TRBV5-1 with TRBJ2-2, with 11 bases matching TRBD2. CDR3 length: 18 residues. J gave up 6 bases and V 4 bases, and 14 bases lay outside the gene matches. Germline-derived CDR1 and CDR2 are SGHRS and YFSETQ. DNA of the CDR3: TGCGCCAGCAGCCCGCCGTTAGGGCTAGCGGGAGGATCCGGGGAGCTGTTTTTT. Amino acid sequence: CASSPPLGLAGGSGELFF.

The CDR3 is CASSYTLPGAREKLFF. The DNA of the CDR3 is TGTGCCAGCAGTTATACCCTCCCGGGGGCGAGGGAAAAACTGTTTTTT. The chain joins TRBV6-5 to TRBJ1-4; possibly TRBD1 for D (6 bases). The CDR3 is 16 residues long. Looked up from germline, CDR1 is MNHEY and CDR2 is SVGAGI. Trimming shortened V by 3 bases and J by 8 bases, and 19 bases separated the two germline ends.

J is TRBJ2-1 and V is TRBV4-1; 9 bases match TRBD2. The trim removed 4 bases at V and 7 bases at J, leaving 14 bases unmatched. The germline gives CDR1 MGHRA, CDR2 YSYEKL. The CDR3 is 17 residues long. CDR3 loop: CASSPVRLAGMRNEQFF. CDR3 nucleotide sequence: TGCGCCAGCAGCCCAGTAAGGCTAGCGGGAATGAGGAATGAGCAGTTCTTC.

In this sample, this clone turned up a few times. The V and J genes are TRBV4-1 and TRBJ2-1; D remains unclear. With 3 bases removed from V and 7 bases from J, the gap between germline ends came to 4 bases. Germline V lookup: CDR1 MGHRA, CDR2 YSYEKL. The CDR3 consists of 11 residues. DNA of the CDR3: TGCGCCAGCAGCCAGGGTAATGAGCAGTTCTTC. The encoded protein is CASSQGNEQFF.

J is TRBJ1-5 and V is TRBV19; 7 positions match TRBD1. The CDR3 is 14 residues long. V was pared by 7 bases and J by 3 bases, with 6 bases of the junction left unmatched. Germline V CDR1 and CDR2: LNHDA, SQIVND (reference sequence). The CDR3 nucleotides are TGTGCCAGTACCGTGACAGGGACCAATCAGCCCCAGCATTTT. Amino acids: CASTVTGTNQPQHF.

V usage is TRBV9 and J usage is TRBJ2-2; D is ambiguous. This CDR3 region has 15 residues. V lost 4 bases and J lost 2, with 12 bases in between. Per the germline V gene, CDR1 is SGDLS and CDR2 is YYNGEE. CDR3 nucleotide sequence: TGTGCCAGCAGCCTACGGTCCTTCAACACCGGGGAGCTGTTTTTT. This gives the protein CASSLRSFNTGELFF.

The chain links TRBV9 to TRBJ2-1; D is undetermined. The germline gives CDR1 SGDLS, CDR2 YYNGEE. CDR3 length: 18 residues. Trimming stripped 4 bases from V and 0 bases from J, with 20 bases between. The CDR3 sequence is CASSPFPSPVGSYNEQFF. Written as DNA, the CDR3 is TGTGCCAGCAGCCCCTTTCCTTCTCCGGTGGGCTCCTACAATGAGCAGTTCTTC.

This chain uses TRBV27 with TRBJ1-4; 8 nucleotides line up with TRBD1. CDR3 length equals 15 residues. The junction had 6 bases not matched to a gene; V was cut back by 3 bases and J by 6 bases. Germline V gene sequence: CDR1 MNHEY, CDR2 SMNVEV (reference sequence). The DNA of the CDR3 is TGTGCCAGCAGTTTCGGGGACAGGACGTATGAAAAACTGTTTTTT. It is translated as CASSFGDRTYEKLFF. The full variable domain, completed using reference TRBV27 and TRBJ1-4, is EAQVTQNPRYLITVTGKKLTVTCSQNMNHEYMSWYRQDPGLGLRQIYYSMNVEVTDKGDVPEGYKVSRKEKRNFPLILESPSPNQTSLYFCASSFGDRTYEKLFFGSGTQLSVL.

This chain uses TRBV7-8 with TRBJ1-2; 9 bases agree with TRBD1. Trimming removed 4 bases from V and 8 bases from J; junction bases left unmatched: 11. The germline V gene encodes CDR1 SGHVS and CDR2 FQNEAQ. The CDR3 contains 15 residues. The CDR3 is CASSSTWTGEGGYTF. In DNA, the CDR3 is TGTGCCAGCAGCTCCACGTGGACAGGGGAAGGAGGCTACACCTTC. The full variable domain, in which reference TRBV7-8 and TRBJ1-2 provide the parts outside the CDR3, is GAGVSQSPRYKVAKRGQDVALRCDPISGHVSLFWYQQALGQGPEFLTYFQNEAQLDKSGLPSDRFFAERPEGSVSTLKIQRTQQEDSAVYLCASSSTWTGEGGYTFGSGTRLTVV.

The CDR3 DNA follows: TGTGCCAGTAGTATTCGGACTAGCGGGATAGCAGATACGCAGTATTTT. It translates to CASSIRTSGIADTQYF. The chain uses TRBV19 and TRBJ2-3; 12 bases map to TRBD2. The junction had 5 bases not matched to a gene; V was cut back by 3 bases and J by 4 bases. CDR1 is LNHDA, CDR2 SQIVND, per germline (reference sequence). This CDR3 has 16 amino acids.